Listed here are 22 T cell receptor beta chains from one sample, sequenced in a study of radiotherapy plus CTLA-4 blockade in lung cancer. Sequenced by immunoSEQ multiplex PCR; TCRdb stores in-frame clones only, minus some. Here the sample spans around 130,000 clones, 90% being singletons. This specimen was peripheral blood, taken from a patient treated with radiotherapy plus ipilimumab. The source of these receptors is a human donor with non-small cell lung cancer that progressed on radiotherapy plus ipilimumab.

The chain employs TRBV7-2 and TRBJ1-2; tentatively, D is TRBD1 (5 bases). V lost 3 bases and J lost 0, with 11 bases in between. CDR1 SGHTA and CDR2 FQGNSA come from the germline V gene. CDR3 length: 15 residues. The CDR3, as DNA: TGTGCCAGCAGCTTTGGGACGGCAGCTAACTATGGCTACACCTTC. Protein sequence: CASSFGTAANYGYTF. The variable domain in full, completed from reference TRBV7-2 and TRBJ1-2, reads GAGVSQSPSNKVTEKGKDVELRCDPISGHTALYWYRQSLGQGLEFLIYFQGNSAPDKSGLPSDRFSAERTGGSVSTLTIQRTQQEDSAVYLCASSFGTAANYGYTFGSGTRLTVV.

The chain recombines TRBV11-3 with TRBJ2-5; no clear D. V gave up 2 bases and J gave up 2 bases, with 9 bases separating them. The germline V gene has CDR1 SGHNT and CDR2 YENEEA. This CDR3 contains 14 residues. This CDR3 reads CASSLLHGQETQYF. DNA for the CDR3: TGTGCCAGCAGCTTACTACACGGTCAAGAGACCCAGTACTTC.

V and J are TRBV7-2 and TRBJ2-3, with no clear D. CDR3 length: 14 residues. V was clipped by 6 bases and J by 4 bases, with 14 bases between them. Germline CDR1 is SGHTA and CDR2 is FQGNSA. The CDR3 DNA follows: TGTGCCAGCAGTCCATCGAGCTACGCAGATACGCAGTATTTT. The encoded protein is CASSPSSYADTQYF.

This clone has more than one count but fewer than ten. The chain has TRBV4-1 and TRBJ2-7, with D possibly TRBD2 on 6 matching bases. Looked up from germline, CDR1 is MGHRA and CDR2 is YSYEKL. Trimming removed 4 bases at V and 1 base at J, with 11 bases between. CDR3 length equals 14 residues. The CDR3 spells CASSPLRGSYEQYF. The CDR3 DNA reads as TGCGCCAGCAGCCCTCTGCGGGGATCCTACGAGCAGTACTTC.

J is TRBJ1-5 and V is TRBV2, with D possibly being TRBD1 (6 bases). The CDR3 loop spans 15 amino acids. The V gene's germline CDR1 is SNHLY and CDR2 FYNNEI. The V gene lost 8 bases and the J gene lost 4 bases, with 18 bases spanning the gap. Here the CDR3 DNA reads TGTGCCAGCGTCCCGGGGGGGGCCCCTAATCAGCCCCAGCATTTT. Residues: CASVPGGAPNQPQHF.

This sequence joins TRBV27 and TRBJ2-7; 10 nucleotides line up with TRBD1. Trimming removed 6 bases from V and 13 bases from J; junction bases left unmatched: 6. This CDR3 region has 11 residues. Germline assignment: CDR1 MNHEY and CDR2 SMNVEV (reference sequence). The CDR3 DNA sequence: TGTGCCAGCAGGGGAGGGACAGGGGCTTACTTC. Its translation: CASRGGTGAYF.

The table lists this clone with a count of one. The chain employs TRBV2 and TRBJ2-3; 12 positions match TRBD1. The germline V gene encodes CDR1 SNHLY and CDR2 FYNNEI. Trimming at V came to 6 bases and at J to 4 bases, leaving 14 bases not matched to a gene. The CDR3 sequence is 18 residues long. Written as DNA, the CDR3 is TGTGCCAGCAGGAAGGGACAGGGGGCGTCTTTAGGTCCAGATACGCAGTATTTT. Its protein product is CASRKGQGASLGPDTQYF.

The J gene is TRBJ2-2, the V gene TRBV6-5; D gene ambiguous. Trimming pared 6 bases from V and 2 bases from J, leaving 4 bases between. There are 12 residues in the CDR3. CDR1 MNHEY and CDR2 SVGAGI come from the germline V gene. The CDR3 DNA sequence: TGTGCCAGCAGGCTAAACACCGGGGAGCTGTTTTTT. Translation gives CASRLNTGELFF.

The V call is TRBV11-3, the J call TRBJ2-3, with 12 bases aligning to TRBD2. The germline V gene has CDR1 SGHNT and CDR2 YENEEA. The CDR3 length is 16 residues. V was clipped by 5 bases and J by 0 bases; unmatched bases: 3. The CDR3 region is CASSTGTSGSTDTQYF. CDR3 DNA: TGTGCCAGCAGCACAGGGACTAGCGGGAGCACAGATACGCAGTATTTT.

This chain uses TRBV5-1 with TRBJ2-2, with D unresolved. The V end was cut by 4 bases, the J end by 2 bases, with 9 bases between. CDR1 and CDR2 from the germline V gene are SGHRS and YFSETQ. The CDR3 consists of 14 residues. CDR3 sequence (DNA): TGCGCCAGCAGCATTACTACAAACACCGGGGAGCTGTTTTTT. It yields the protein CASSITTNTGELFF.

The V and J genes are TRBV7-9 and TRBJ2-3; D is unclear. From germline, CDR1 is SEHNR and CDR2 FQNEAQ (reference sequence). Trimming removed 5 bases from V and 5 bases from J, with 2 bases in between. The CDR3 spans 10 residues. The CDR3 is CASSRDTQYF. Written as DNA, the CDR3 is TGTGCCAGCAGCCGAGATACGCAGTATTTT.

The sample holds one count of this clone. The chain uses TRBV5-1 and TRBJ2-7, with TRBD2 matching over 11 bases. The CDR3 length is 17 residues. CDR1 and CDR2 from the germline V gene are SGHRS and YFSETQ. V dropped 0 bases and J dropped 3; count of bases not matched to a gene: 8. CDR3 sequence (DNA): TGCGCCAGCAGCTTGGGACTAGCGGGAAGCTCCGACTACGAGCAGTACTTC. This gives the protein CASSLGLAGSSDYEQYF.

The chain is built from TRBV25-1 and TRBJ1-4, with D unresolved. Germline assignment: CDR1 MGHDK and CDR2 SYGVNS. The CDR3 runs 16 residues. V was cut by 6 bases and J by 0 bases, with 14 bases left in between. The CDR3 is CASSQTPPPTNEKLFF. The CDR3 DNA reads as TGTGCCAGCAGCCAAACGCCGCCCCCAACTAATGAAAAACTGTTTTTT.

The rearrangement joins TRBV30 to TRBJ1-5, with 9 bases that match TRBD1. With 3 bases clipped from V and 3 bases from J, the junction kept 9 bases outside the gene matches. This CDR3 is 16 amino acids long. Per germline, CDR1 GTSNPN and CDR2 SVGIG (reference sequence). For the CDR3, the DNA is TGTGCCTGGAGCCCCGTAGGGACAGGGATCAATCAGCCCCAGCATTTT. Amino acid sequence: CAWSPVGTGINQPQHF. Full variable domain (missing parts from reference TRBV30 and TRBJ1-5): SQTIHQWPATLVQPVGSPLSLECTVEGTSNPNLYWYRQAAGRGLQLLFYSVGIGQISSEVPQNLSASRPQDRQFILSSKKLLLSDSGFYLCAWSPVGTGINQPQHFGDGTRLSIL.

This clone was observed a few times. The genes are TRBV5-1 and TRBJ2-7, with 8 bases aligning to TRBD1. The CDR3 length is 16 residues. V dropped 4 bases and J dropped 5; count of bases not matched to a gene: 14. CDR1 and CDR2 (germline): SGHRS, YFSETQ. The CDR3 sequence: CASSRLWTGNLNEQYF. As DNA, the CDR3 is TGCGCCAGCAGCCGACTATGGACAGGGAACCTCAACGAGCAGTACTTC. Supplemented by reference TRBV5-1 and TRBJ2-7, the full variable domain reads KAGVTQTPRYLIKTRGQQVTLSCSPISGHRSVSWYQQTPGQGLQFLFEYFSETQRNKGNFPGRFSGRQFSNSRSEMNVSTLELGDSALYLCASSRLWTGNLNEQYFGPGTRLTVT.

The gene calls are TRBV5-1 and TRBJ1-1; the D gene is possibly TRBD1 (6 bases). V was shortened by 0 bases and J by 10 bases, with 16 bases between the two germline ends. The CDR3 is 14 residues long. Germline V lookup: CDR1 SGHRS, CDR2 YFSETQ. In DNA form, the CDR3 reads TGCGCCAGCAGCTTGGATATTAGGGGGACCCGAGCTTTCTTT. It yields the protein CASSLDIRGTRAFF. Full variable domain (remainder filled in from reference TRBV5-1 and TRBJ1-1): KAGVTQTPRYLIKTRGQQVTLSCSPISGHRSVSWYQQTPGQGLQFLFEYFSETQRNKGNFPGRFSGRQFSNSRSEMNVSTLELGDSALYLCASSLDIRGTRAFFGQGTRLTVV.

This clone has just one count. The chain is built from TRBV6-1 and TRBJ1-2, with D maybe TRBD1 (5 bases). This CDR3 is 15 amino acids long. CDR1 MNHNS and CDR2 SASEGT come from the germline V gene. Between the trimmed V and J ends, which lost 2 bases and 4 bases, there was a span of 14 bases. The CDR3 here is CASSEYRGAGYGYTF. Written as DNA, the CDR3 is TGTGCCAGCAGTGAATATCGAGGGGCGGGCTATGGCTACACCTTC.

This clone was counted once. The chain couples TRBV5-1 to TRBJ2-2, with 9 bases fitting TRBD1. There are 15 residues in the CDR3. The V gene's germline CDR1 is SGHRS and CDR2 YFSETQ. With V trimmed by 3 bases and J by 5 bases, 5 bases remained unmatched. DNA of the CDR3: TGCGCCAGCAGCTATGGGACAGGGAAAACCGGGGAGCTGTTTTTT. It translates to CASSYGTGKTGELFF.

This rearrangement joins TRBV15 to TRBJ1-5; 9 bases align to TRBD1. The V and J ends lost 6 bases and 7 bases, in that order; junction bases with no gene match: 4. Per the germline V gene, CDR1 is LNHNV and CDR2 is YYDKDF (reference sequence). The CDR3 runs to 13 residues. The CDR3 protein is CATRRQGEQPQHF. The CDR3 DNA sequence: TGTGCCACCAGGAGACAGGGGGAGCAGCCCCAGCATTTT.

V usage is TRBV10-2 and J usage is TRBJ1-1; D call uncertain. Trimming took 7 bases from V and 1 from J, leaving 7 bases between them. CDR1 WSHSY and CDR2 SAAADI come from the germline V gene. The CDR3 sequence is 12 residues long. The CDR3 DNA is TGCGCCAGCATTGGAGGGAACACTGAAGCTTTCTTT. Its protein product is CASIGGNTEAFF.

The chain carries TRBV30 and TRBJ2-3; 14 bases are a match to TRBD2. The CDR3 has 13 amino acids. Germline loops: CDR1 GTSNPN, CDR2 SVGIG (reference sequence). Trimming removed 7 bases from V and 10 bases from J; junction bases left unmatched: 7. CDR3 region: CASGTSGRGAQYF. The CDR3 bases are TGTGCCTCAGGGACTAGCGGGAGAGGGGCGCAGTATTTT.

J is TRBJ1-1 and V is TRBV6-5; D perhaps matches TRBD1 (5 bases). Looked up from germline, CDR1 is MNHEY and CDR2 is SVGAGI. The V end was cut by 7 bases, the J end by 3 bases, with 18 bases between. This CDR3 region has 15 residues. CDR3 amino acids: CASTLGRGWDTEAFF. CDR3 bases: TGTGCCAGCACCCTTGGGAGGGGATGGGACACTGAAGCTTTCTTT.